The present TCR beta chain was sequenced within a study of OX40 agonist ivuxolimab in advanced cancers. Produced via immunoSEQ multiplex PCR; TCRdb's table is partial and in-frame only. This sample has over 80,000 clones, with 80% to 90% found just once. Only one count was recorded for this clone. Autoimmune disease history or systemic immunosuppression led to patient exclusion. This specimen was CD4+ or CD8+ T cells sorted from blood, taken in a trial of the OX40 agonist ivuxolimab. This receptor was taken from an adult with an advanced solid tumor such as melanoma, head and neck, liver or kidney cancer.

In DNA, the CDR3 is TGCGCCAGCAGCTTTGGAGGGGGCGCAGAGGAGACCCAGTACTTC. Amino acids: CASSFGGGAEETQYF. J is TRBJ2-5 and V is TRBV5-1; tentatively, D is TRBD1 (7 bases). The CDR3 length is 15 residues. The germline CDR1 and CDR2 sequences are SGHRS and YFSETQ. The V and J ends lost 2 bases and 5 bases respectively, with 16 bases between them.